Described below is a single T cell receptor (beta chain) sequence and its context. Its antigen is undetermined. A clone one base away is much larger, so this may be a read error. The authors made TCR beta cDNA from about 500 ng total RNA with a constant-region primer. Employing slightly modified ARM-PCR, three nested multiplex PCR rounds were run, and these gave rise to the TCR beta libraries. Forward primers for TRBV1-TRBV30 and a C-beta reverse primer served the first two PCR rounds, at about 11 cycles each. TCRdb fed the multiplex PCR reads into MiXCR, producing one record per CDR3 protein. Of fewer than 400,000 distinct CDR3 sequences in the sample, approximately 54% were seen once. Alongside blood RNA obtained from unsorted whole blood, germline DNA was also extracted. The CDR3 spans 13 residues. This sample was taken from a study of tumor-infiltrating lymphocytes in primary liver carcinoma. Across the study: Surgeons resected the patients' primary liver carcinomas. The patient population consisted of men and women between 30 and 69 years of age. Points from the study as a whole: Whereas tumor region pairs overlapped more, tumor-adjacent and tumor-blood pairs overlapped less. With p = 0.039, the top-250-clone fraction in tumors significantly exceeded that in blood.

The clonotype originates from a woman aged 30 to 39 with primary liver carcinoma and hepatitis B virus infection. Specimen: peripheral blood. The genes are TRBV12-3 or TRBV12-4 and TRBJ2-5, with D unresolved. The CDR3 region is CASGLDLAESQYF. Written as DNA, the CDR3 is TGTGCTAGTGGTTTAGACCTGGCGGAGTCCCAGTACTTC.